The TCR beta chain under discussion was sequenced for a study of blood T cell repertoires in COVID-19. Produced via immunoSEQ multiplex PCR; TCRdb's table is partial and in-frame only. This sample has roughly 55,000 clones, with roughly 87% found just once. The receptor's source is a woman aged 60-75 years with acute or convalescent COVID-19. Sequenced sample: peripheral blood.

The CDR3 nucleotides are TGTGCCAGCAGCTTAGGGCCAGGGCGAAGCACAGATACGCAGTATTTT. Its translation: CASSLGPGRSTDTQYF. This sequence joins TRBV7-3 and TRBJ2-3; maybe TRBD1 (5 bases). There are 16 residues in the CDR3. V shed 2 bases and J shed 0 bases, with 12 bases lying between them. Germline-derived CDR1 and CDR2 are SGHTA and FQGTGA.